This TCR beta chain is from a study of cytotoxic CD8 clonotypes in ibrutinib-treated CLL. General study results and limits: The clonality rise at ibrutinib response reflected private clonotype expansion.

The CDR3 extends over 17 amino acids. CDR1 is LNHDA, CDR2 SQIVND, per germline (reference sequence). The V and J ends lost 0 bases and 7 bases, in that order; junction bases with no gene match: 12. Comment on this clone: Its antigen is currently unknown.

Target depth was 1 in 200,000 to 1 in 1 million T cells, about 10x per clonotype. Some clones are missing from TCRdb's copy, which holds only in-frame ones; the method was immunoSEQ multiplex PCR. The repertoire consists of hundreds of thousands of clones, with 70% occurring once and the leading ten covering approximately 15%. V usage is TRBV19 and J usage is TRBJ2-1, with 7 bases lining up with TRBD2. This receptor was identified in a human donor with chronic lymphocytic leukemia. Sequences were derived from PBMCs, sampled after 24 months of ibrutinib treatment. CDR3 DNA sequence: TGTGCCAGTAGTATAGATTTGTCTAGCGGAGGTGGGAATGAGCAGTTCTTC. Translated: CASSIDLSSGGGNEQFF.